The source of this TCR beta chain is a study of CD8 T cells in Susac syndrome. Reverse transcription of about 0.5 to 1 ug RNA used random hexamers. Amplification of the TCR beta CDR3 was carried out by immunoSEQ multiplex PCR, which spanned a total of 54 Vbeta and 13 Jbeta segments. Each CDR3 protein is one row after TCRdb ran MiXCR on the immunoSEQ multiplex PCR reads. The sample lists hundreds of thousands of distinct CDR3 sequences, just under 95% seen once, with 0.065% to 0.08% in the top ten. V lost 2 bases and J lost 5, with 17 bases in between. Germline V gives CDR1 MNHNS, CDR2 SASEGT. The CDR3 is made up of 16 amino acids. The multiple sclerosis controls were treatment-naive patients affected by stable or active relapsing-remitting disease.

V gene TRBV6-1 combines with J gene TRBJ2-3; unclear D gene. This sequence was found in a human donor with multiple sclerosis. Sequencing used CD4+ T cells from PBMCs. The CDR3 DNA follows: TGTGCCAGCAGTGAAACGGCAACGGGTCTCCGAGATACGCAGTATTTT. Its translation is CASSETATGLRDTQYF.